The 27 T cell receptor beta chains listed next were all sequenced from one sample in a study of T cell responses to AZD1222 COVID-19 vaccine. The repertoire was sequenced with immunoSEQ multiplex PCR; TCRdb's copy has only in-frame clones and lacks some. The sample consists of approximately 160,000 clones, approximately 90% of them appearing once. The sequenced sample was peripheral blood, obtained on day 0 of AZD1222 vaccination. These TCRs come from an adult in good health.

V gene TRBV5-1 combines with J gene TRBJ2-1, with TRBD2 matching over 9 bases. Per germline, CDR1 SGHRS and CDR2 YFSETQ. Trimming took 2 bases from V and 2 from J; bases not matched to a gene: 2. The CDR3 loop spans 15 amino acids. CDR3 protein: CASSFLAGPYNEQFF. The CDR3 DNA follows: TGCGCCAGCAGCTTTCTAGCGGGACCCTACAATGAGCAGTTCTTC.

The rearrangement joins TRBV2 to TRBJ1-4; TRBD1 agrees at 7 bases. This CDR3 region has 16 residues. Per germline, CDR1 SNHLY and CDR2 FYNNEI. The junction had 8 bases not matched to a gene; V was cut back by 2 bases and J by 5 bases. CDR3 coding DNA: TGTGCCAGCAGTGAACGAAGGGGACAGAGGAATGAAAAACTGTTTTTT. Amino acids: CASSERRGQRNEKLFF.

This clone has a single count. This chain uses TRBV28 with TRBJ2-7; possibly TRBD1 for D (6 bases). Per the germline V gene, CDR1 is MDHEN and CDR2 is SYDVKM. The CDR3 spans 14 residues. V lost 2 bases, J lost 0 bases, and 8 bases lay in between. The CDR3 DNA is TGTGCCAGCAGTTTAGGACAGTACTCCTACGAGCAGTACTTC. Its protein product is CASSLGQYSYEQYF.

The rearrangement uses TRBV27 and TRBJ1-1, with a possible D match to TRBD1 (5 bases). Trimming left V 3 bases short and J 2 bases short, with 7 bases between. Germline CDR1 reads MNHEY; CDR2 reads SMNVEV (reference sequence). The length of the CDR3 is 13 residues. In nucleotides, the CDR3 is TGTGCCAGCAGTTTGACAGCCAACACTGAAGCTTTCTTT. Its protein is CASSLTANTEAFF.

The rearrangement uses TRBV5-5 and TRBJ1-4, with D unresolved. Germline loops: CDR1 SGHKS, CDR2 YYEKEE (reference sequence). This CDR3 comprises 15 residues. V lost 0 bases and J 8 bases, leaving 14 bases between the germline ends. CDR3 DNA sequence: TGTGCCAGCAGCTTGGACTTTCTAAAAGGGGAAAAACTGTTTTTT. It yields the protein CASSLDFLKGEKLFF.

V gene TRBV2 combines with J gene TRBJ2-1, with a weak D call TRBD2 (6 bases). V lost 6 bases and J 6 bases, leaving 18 bases between the germline ends. This CDR3 region has 15 residues. The germline V gene encodes CDR1 SNHLY and CDR2 FYNNEI. CDR3 nucleotides: TGTGCCAGCAGCCCAGATGGGGCGGGGCGCAATGAGCAGTTCTTC. This gives the protein CASSPDGAGRNEQFF. The variable domain in full, completed from reference TRBV2 and TRBJ2-1, reads EPEVTQTPSHQVTQMGQEVILRCVPISNHLYFYWYRQILGQKVEFLVSFYNNEISEKSEIFDDQFSVERPDGSNFTLKIRSTKLEDSAMYFCASSPDGAGRNEQFFGPGTRLTVL.

The chain carries TRBV24-1 and TRBJ2-1; 11 bases match TRBD2. The CDR3 runs 14 residues. Germline V CDR1 and CDR2: KGHDR, SFDVKD. V lost 5 bases and J lost 11; bases outside the gene matches: 7. CDR3 in DNA: TGTGCCACCAGTGCCGATGGGACTAGCGGCCAGCAGTTCTTC. Amino acids: CATSADGTSGQQFF.

This clone was detected once. CDR3 in DNA: TGTGCCATCAACAGCGGGAGGGAGAGAGATACGCAGTATTTT. Its protein product is CAINSGRERDTQYF. V gene TRBV10-3 combines with J gene TRBJ2-3, with TRBD2 matching 10 bases. J lost 5 bases, V lost 7 bases, and 6 bases had no gene match. This CDR3 spans 14 amino acids. From germline, CDR1 is ENHRY and CDR2 SYGVKD.

This chain uses TRBV27 with TRBJ2-3; D is undetermined. V lost 5 bases and J lost 2, with 8 bases in between. The CDR3 loop spans 13 amino acids. CDR1 and CDR2 from the germline V gene are MNHEY and SMNVEV (reference sequence). The CDR3 loop reads CASSLSLTDTQYF. The DNA of the CDR3 is TGTGCCAGCAGTCTCTCCCTCACAGATACGCAGTATTTT.

The rearrangement uses TRBV5-6 and TRBJ1-2; the D gene is possibly TRBD1 (5 bases). V was clipped by 4 bases and J by 6 bases, with 16 bases between them. The CDR3 spans 14 residues. The germline V gene has CDR1 SGHDT and CDR2 YYEEEE. The CDR3 spells CASSHGTSGNGYTF. The CDR3 DNA follows: TGTGCCAGCAGCCACGGGACGTCGGGGAATGGCTACACCTTC.

The CDR3: CASSYGDSGARETQYF. The CDR3 DNA is TGTGCCAGCAGTTACGGGGACTCCGGGGCACGAGAGACCCAGTACTTC. The rearrangement uses TRBV6-2 or TRBV6-3 and TRBJ2-5; D possibly corresponds to TRBD2 (6 bases). Deletions cut 2 bases from V and 4 bases from J, with 17 bases between. Germline CDR1 is MNHEY and CDR2 is SVGEGT. This CDR3 contains 16 residues.

This chain uses TRBV4-1 with TRBJ2-1; 9 bases are a match to TRBD1. CDR1 is MGHRA, CDR2 YSYEKL, per germline. The CDR3 covers 13 residues. The trim removed 5 bases at V and 8 bases at J, leaving 4 bases unmatched. The CDR3 bases are TGCGCCAGCAGCTCGCGGACAGGGGATGAGCAGTTCTTC. Protein: CASSSRTGDEQFF.

This chain joins TRBV27 and TRBJ1-5; no reliable D call. There are 13 residues in the CDR3. The germline V gene encodes CDR1 MNHEY and CDR2 SMNVEV (reference sequence). The V and J ends lost 5 bases and 3 bases respectively, with 8 bases between them. CDR3 protein: CASSKQINQPQHF. The CDR3 DNA reads as TGTGCCAGCAGTAAACAGATCAATCAGCCCCAGCATTTT.

This clone was counted between two and nine times. This chain connects TRBV13 to TRBJ2-1, with 15 bases aligning to TRBD2. V lost 5 bases, J lost 8 bases, and 13 bases stayed unmatched. The CDR3 spans 18 residues. Germline CDR1 reads PRHDT; CDR2 reads FYEKMQ (reference sequence). Written as DNA, the CDR3 is TGTGCCAGCAGCGCGGGACTAGCGGGAGGAGGATTGGGGGATGAGCAGTTCTTC. It specifies CASSAGLAGGGLGDEQFF.

This clone has only one observation. The chain recombines TRBV19 with TRBJ2-7; 9 bases line up with TRBD1. Losses at the gene ends were 5 bases for V and 6 bases for J; bases not matched to a gene: 8. This CDR3 has 14 residues. Per the germline V gene, CDR1 is LNHDA and CDR2 is SQIVND (reference sequence). CDR3 sequence (DNA): TGTGCCAGTAGTCTCCTCGGGACAGGGCCCGAGCAGTACTTC. Translation gives CASSLLGTGPEQYF.

CDR3 in DNA: TGTGCCAGCGACAGGGGAACCGGGGAGCTGTTTTTT. Translation: CASDRGTGELFF. The chain recombines TRBV6-5 with TRBJ2-2; 8 nucleotides match TRBD1. The junction had 1 base not matched to a gene; V was cut back by 8 bases and J by 5 bases. From germline, CDR1 is MNHEY and CDR2 SVGAGI. CDR3 length: 12 amino acids.

V is TRBV11-2 and J is TRBJ1-1, with D unresolved. Germline V lookup: CDR1 SGHAT, CDR2 FQNNGV. This CDR3 has 14 residues. Deletions cut 5 bases from V and 1 base from J, with 11 bases between. CDR3 sequence: CASSIQTSNTEAFF. CDR3 sequence (DNA): TGTGCCAGCAGCATTCAGACATCGAACACTGAAGCTTTCTTT. Full variable domain (rest looked up from reference TRBV11-2 and TRBJ1-1): EAGVAQSPRYKIIEKRQSVAFWCNPISGHATLYWYQQILGQGPKLLIQFQNNGVVDDSQLPKDRFSAERLKGVDSTLKIQPAKLEDSAVYLCASSIQTSNTEAFFGQGTRLTVV.

The rearrangement links TRBV10-1 to TRBJ1-1; no definite D call. Trimming removed 0 bases at V and 5 bases at J, with 7 bases between. The CDR3 is 13 amino acids. Looked up from germline, CDR1 is WNHNN and CDR2 is SYGVQD (reference sequence). The CDR3 protein is CASSESAATEAFF. Here the CDR3 DNA reads TGCGCCAGCAGTGAGTCGGCGGCGACTGAAGCTTTCTTT.

V usage is TRBV10-1 and J usage is TRBJ2-3; 9 bases align to TRBD2. The germline V gene has CDR1 WNHNN and CDR2 SYGVQD (reference sequence). The V gene end was trimmed by 3 bases and the J gene end by 2 bases; junction bases not matched to a gene: 3. This CDR3 is 15 amino acids long. The CDR3 nucleotides are TGCGCCAGCAGTGAAGCGGGAGGCCCCACAGATACGCAGTATTTT. Its translation is CASSEAGGPTDTQYF.

The rearrangement uses TRBV3-1 (or the pseudogene TRBV3-2) and TRBJ1-2, with D maybe TRBD1 (6 bases). Germline V gene sequence: CDR1 LGHDT, CDR2 YNNKEL (reference sequence). The CDR3 has 13 amino acids. V lost 6 bases and J lost 8, with 16 bases in between. CDR3 bases: TGTGCCAGCAGGAATTCAGGGGCGGAAGGCTACACCTTC. Translated, it gives CASRNSGAEGYTF.

The chain couples TRBV6-5 to TRBJ1-2, with D hard to call. CDR3 size: 14 residues. V dropped 7 bases and J dropped 2 bases, with 14 bases sitting between them. The V gene's germline CDR1 is MNHEY and CDR2 SVGAGI. CDR3 nucleotides: TGTGCCAGCAAAGCGCTCGGGCAGAACTATGGCTACACCTTC. This sequence encodes CASKALGQNYGYTF.

The chain is built from TRBV5-1 and TRBJ2-7, with TRBD2 identical over 8 bases. V lost 0 bases and J lost 2; bases outside the gene matches: 4. CDR3 size: 15 residues. Germline values: CDR1 SGHRS, CDR2 YFSETQ. In DNA, the CDR3 is TGCGCCAGCAGCTTGGAACTAGCGGCCACCTACGAGCAGTACTTC. Translated: CASSLELAATYEQYF. Full variable domain (outside the CDR3, taken from reference TRBV5-1 and TRBJ2-7): KAGVTQTPRYLIKTRGQQVTLSCSPISGHRSVSWYQQTPGQGLQFLFEYFSETQRNKGNFPGRFSGRQFSNSRSEMNVSTLELGDSALYLCASSLELAATYEQYFGPGTRLTVT.

The chain couples TRBV29-1 to TRBJ2-1; 8 nucleotides align to TRBD2. Germline assignment: CDR1 SQVTM and CDR2 ANQGSEA. V shed 6 bases and J 10 bases; nucleotides not matched to a gene: 5. The CDR3 is made up of 11 amino acids. The CDR3 nucleotides read TGCAGCGTAGGTACTAGCGGCGAGCAGTTCTTC. This codes for CSVGTSGEQFF.

The chain recombines TRBV19 with TRBJ2-7; 10 bases map to TRBD2. This CDR3 contains 17 residues. Germline V gene lookup returns CDR1 LNHDA and CDR2 SQIVND (reference sequence). Unmatched junction bases numbered 9, after V lost 2 bases and J lost 2 bases. Written as DNA, the CDR3 is TGTGCCAGTAGTATATGGGGTAGCGGGAGGACAACCTACGAGCAGTACTTC. It specifies CASSIWGSGRTTYEQYF.

A single count supports this clone. The chain couples TRBV5-5 to TRBJ1-5, with 7 positions matching TRBD1. The CDR3 is made up of 15 amino acids. Per the germline V gene, CDR1 is SGHKS and CDR2 is YYEKEE (reference sequence). V shed 4 bases, J shed 4 bases, and the junction held 8 bases outside the gene matches. The DNA for the CDR3 is TGTGCCAGCAGCAGCGGACAGGCACCAAATCAGCCCCAGCATTTT. Its translation: CASSSGQAPNQPQHF.

As DNA, the CDR3 is TGTGCCAGCAGTCCACAGGGGGGCTCCTATAATTCACCCCTCCACTTT. It is translated as CASSPQGGSYNSPLHF. V is TRBV28 and J is TRBJ1-6; 8 bases are shared with TRBD1. The CDR3 is 16 residues long. The junction had 3 bases not matched to a gene; V was cut back by 5 bases and J by 0 bases. The germline V gene encodes CDR1 MDHEN and CDR2 SYDVKM.

This clone came up once. The chain combines TRBV7-9 with TRBJ1-4; no clear D gene. This CDR3 is 14 amino acids long. The germline V gene encodes CDR1 SEHNR and CDR2 FQNEAQ (reference sequence). Trimming cost V 5 bases and J 0 bases, with 7 bases left between them. CDR3 nucleotides: TGTGCCAGCAGCGTCGGGACAACTAATGAAAAACTGTTTTTT. This codes for CASSVGTTNEKLFF.